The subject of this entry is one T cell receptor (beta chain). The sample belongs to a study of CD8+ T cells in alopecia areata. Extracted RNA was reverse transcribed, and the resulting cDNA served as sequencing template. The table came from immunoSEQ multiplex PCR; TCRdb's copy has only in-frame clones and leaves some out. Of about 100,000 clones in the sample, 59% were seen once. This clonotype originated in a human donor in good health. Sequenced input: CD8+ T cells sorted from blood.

The CDR3 region has the DNA TGCAGCGTTGAACCACTTAGGGGCAACTCCTACGAGCAGTACTTC. This codes for CSVEPLRGNSYEQYF. The rearrangement uses TRBV29-1 and TRBJ2-7, with D possibly matching TRBD1 (5 bases). The CDR3 contains 15 residues. Trimming pared 2 bases from V and 0 bases from J, leaving 14 bases between. Germline loops: CDR1 SQVTM, CDR2 ANQGSEA.